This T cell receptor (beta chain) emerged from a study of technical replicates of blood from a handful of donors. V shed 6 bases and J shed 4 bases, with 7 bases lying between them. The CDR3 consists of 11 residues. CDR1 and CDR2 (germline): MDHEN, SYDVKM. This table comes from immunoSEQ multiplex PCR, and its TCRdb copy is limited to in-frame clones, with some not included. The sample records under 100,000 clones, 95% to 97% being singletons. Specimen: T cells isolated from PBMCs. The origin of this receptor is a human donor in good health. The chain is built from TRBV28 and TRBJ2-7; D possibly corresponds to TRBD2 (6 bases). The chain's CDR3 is CASRGGYEQYF. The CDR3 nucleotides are TGTGCCAGCAGGGGGGGATACGAGCAGTACTTC.